This T cell receptor beta chain emerged from a study of blood T cell repertoires in COVID-19. Study as a whole: Sample material is recorded as cDNA or gDNA derived from T cells, B-cell-depleted T cells, or PBMCs.

Original analysis: Estimation of nucleated cell counts was performed using reference gene primer amplification. Measured with immunoSEQ multiplex PCR; TCRdb has only the in-frame clones, and not every one. V, J and clone size are taken as reported in that table, and D and trimming were inferred from the DNA itself. Among 250,000 to 300,000 clones listed, under 90% were seen once. Trimming removed 4 bases from V and 3 bases from J, with 15 bases in between. Germline V lookup: CDR1 SEHNR, CDR2 FQNEAQ (reference sequence). The CDR3 runs 15 residues. Those who participated ranged in age from roughly 18 to 89 years and resided in about two dozen US areas.

The chain links TRBV7-9 to TRBJ2-5; D is perhaps TRBD2 (7 bases). Sequenced sample: PBMCs or T cells enriched from blood (not recorded which). This sequence originates from a man aged 18 to 35 who had recovered from COVID-19. CDR3 sequence reads: CASSSRGGPKETQYF. The CDR3 coding sequence is TGTGCCAGCAGCTCGAGGGGGGGCCCGAAAGAGACCCAGTACTTC.